This TCR beta chain was observed in a study of neurological immune-mediated disorders. cDNA synthesis was performed by 5'RACE with 10-nucleotide random UMIs. TCRdb passed the 5' RACE reads through MiXCR, listing each CDR3 protein once. This table holds 95,000 or so distinct CDR3 sequences, 3.5% to 4% found once. This clonotype was counted ten times or more. The ends were cut back, 8 bases at V and 4 bases at J, with 15 bases in the middle. Germline assignment: CDR1 MNHEY and CDR2 SMNVEV (reference sequence). The CDR3 contains 15 residues. The TCR comes from a woman aged 18-29 years with multiple sclerosis. The chain recombines TRBV27 with TRBJ2-6; possibly TRBD1 for D (6 bases). Sample: PBMCs. The CDR3 here is CASSGHYSGANVLTF. CDR3 nucleotides: TGTGCCAGCTCGGGACATTACTCAGGGGCCAACGTCCTGACTTTC.